This is a list of T cell receptor beta chains from one sample in a study of cytomegalovirus exposure and HLA in healthy donors. Using immunoSEQ multiplex PCR, the repertoire was profiled, and TCRdb retains in-frame clones only, with some absent. The sample lists roughly 290,000 clones, about 80% occurring once. Sequenced input: PBMCs. The receptors originated from a girl aged 2 to 9 in good health and CMV-seronegative. Both conserved end residues are part of each CDR3. Clone size is shown for a subset of rows, as once, few, many or a class of expanded clone.

V gene: TRBV14
clone size: -
J gene: TRBJ2-1
CDR3 protein: CASSSLAGAYNEQFF

V gene: TRBV15
clone size: -
J gene: TRBJ2-7
CDR3 protein: CATSPRPRLAGFYEQYF

V gene: TRBV4-1
clone size: -
J gene: TRBJ2-3
CDR3 protein: CASSQGRYTDTQYF

V gene: TRBV19
clone size: -
J gene: TRBJ1-1
CDR3 protein: CASSIERTGLTFF

V gene: TRBV6-5
clone size: -
J gene: TRBJ2-7
CDR3 protein: CASSYTNPGSYEQYF

V gene: TRBV14
clone size: once
J gene: TRBJ1-2
CDR3 protein: CASSQRTVNNYGYTF

V gene: TRBV28
clone size: -
J gene: TRBJ1-5
CDR3 protein: CASSSGQGGNQPQHF

V gene: TRBV5-1
clone size: -
J gene: TRBJ1-1
CDR3 protein: CASSSGTRRGAFF

V gene: TRBV27
clone size: -
J gene: TRBJ2-1
CDR3 protein: CASSPGLAHEQFF

V gene: TRBV12-5
clone size: -
J gene: TRBJ2-2
CDR3 protein: CASGFGQGKYTGELFF

V gene: TRBV5-1
clone size: -
J gene: TRBJ2-5
CDR3 protein: CASSPGSLAGGETQYF

V gene: TRBV9
clone size: -
J gene: TRBJ1-4
CDR3 protein: CASSLYRGENEKLFF

V gene: TRBV2
clone size: -
J gene: TRBJ2-1
CDR3 protein: CASSGTSAAGNEQFF

V gene: TRBV19
clone size: -
J gene: TRBJ2-7
CDR3 protein: CASSLADRVTYEQYF

V gene: TRBV7-7
clone size: -
J gene: TRBJ2-5
CDR3 protein: CASSATTQETQYF

V gene: TRBV2
clone size: few
J gene: TRBJ2-2
CDR3 protein: CASSETAGELFF

V gene: TRBV10-3
clone size: few
J gene: TRBJ1-5
CDR3 protein: CAISESSQPQHF

V gene: TRBV11-2
clone size: -
J gene: TRBJ1-6
CDR3 protein: CASSLGGRGSPLHF

V gene: TRBV27
clone size: -
J gene: -
CDR3 protein: CASSLDRAWDEQYF

V gene: TRBV28
clone size: -
J gene: TRBJ1-5
CDR3 protein: CAVIREDGNQPQHF